This TCR beta chain stems from a study of ipilimumab plus nivolumab after autologous stem cell transplantation. Turning to the study itself: DLBCL patients had primary refractory or relapsed disease.

Some clones are missing from TCRdb's copy, which holds only in-frame ones; the method was immunoSEQ multiplex PCR. This repertoire shows roughly 16,000 clones, approximately 78% found once; its top ten account for 15% to 20%. CDR3 length: 17 amino acids. Germline V gene lookup returns CDR1 MGHRA and CDR2 YSYEKL. The germline V and J ends were trimmed by 0 bases and 4 bases, with 15 bases remaining between them. The sequencing used PBMCs, collected in a trial of ipilimumab plus nivolumab as post-transplant consolidation. The sequence was obtained from a male donor with diffuse large B-cell lymphoma. This chain joins TRBV4-1 and TRBJ1-4; D gene uncertain. The CDR3 DNA reads TGCGCCAGCAGCCAAGATGAATTGGGCGCCGGTAATGAAAAACTGTTTTTT. This gives the protein CASSQDELGAGNEKLFF.